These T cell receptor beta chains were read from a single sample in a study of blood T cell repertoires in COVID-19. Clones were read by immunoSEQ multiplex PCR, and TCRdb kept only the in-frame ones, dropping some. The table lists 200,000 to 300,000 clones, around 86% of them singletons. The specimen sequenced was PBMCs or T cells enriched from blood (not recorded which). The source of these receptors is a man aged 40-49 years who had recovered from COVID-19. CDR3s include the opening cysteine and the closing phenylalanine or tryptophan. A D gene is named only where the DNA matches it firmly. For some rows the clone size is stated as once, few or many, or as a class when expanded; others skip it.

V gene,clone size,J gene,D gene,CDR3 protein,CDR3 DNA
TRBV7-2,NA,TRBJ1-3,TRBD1,CASSNDRGNSGNTIYF,TGTGCCAGCAGCAACGACAGGGGAAACTCTGGAAACACCATATATTTT
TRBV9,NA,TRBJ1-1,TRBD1,CASSAIEGGGTEAFF,TGTGCCAGCAGCGCAATCGAAGGGGGCGGCACTGAAGCTTTCTTT
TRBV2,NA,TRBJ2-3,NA,CASSEAHAGGTDTQYF,TGTGCCAGCAGTGAAGCGCATGCAGGGGGGACAGATACGCAGTATTTT
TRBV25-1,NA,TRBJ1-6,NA,CASSPNSYNSPLHF,TGTGCCAGCTCCCCTAACTCCTATAATTCACCCCTCCACTTT
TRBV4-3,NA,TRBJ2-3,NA,CASSPLGQSVSSTDTQYF,TGCGCCAGCAGCCCCCTCGGACAGAGTGTTTCTAGCACAGATACGCAGTATTTT
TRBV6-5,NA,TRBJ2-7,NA,CALSPGRGYEQYF,TGTGCCCTCTCCCCCGGCAGGGGTTACGAGCAGTACTTC
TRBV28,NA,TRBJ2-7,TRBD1,CASSLGTGTYEQYF,TGTGCCAGCAGTTTAGGGACAGGGACCTACGAGCAGTACTTC
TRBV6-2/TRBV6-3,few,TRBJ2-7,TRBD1,CASSYVGQDFYEQYF,TGTGCCAGCAGTTACGTGGGACAGGATTTTTACGAGCAGTACTTC
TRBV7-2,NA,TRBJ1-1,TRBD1,CASSSGTGSTEAFF,TGTGCCAGCAGTTCCGGGACAGGGAGTACTGAAGCTTTCTTT
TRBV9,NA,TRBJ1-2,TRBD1,CASSDRQFSGYTF,TGTGCCAGCTCGGACAGGCAATTCAGTGGCTACACCTTC
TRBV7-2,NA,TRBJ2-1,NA,CASSSVSGTTYNEQFF,TGTGCCAGCAGCTCGGTTAGCGGAACCACCTACAATGAGCAGTTCTTC
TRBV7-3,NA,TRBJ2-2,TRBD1,CASSLTQGAGELFF,TGTGCCAGCAGCTTAACTCAGGGGGCCGGGGAGCTGTTTTTT
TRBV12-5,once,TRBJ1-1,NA,CASGSRDGQAFF,TGTGCTAGTGGTTCCAGGGATGGACAAGCTTTCTTT
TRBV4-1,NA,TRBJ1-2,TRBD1,CASSLNPGQAYGYTF,TGCGCCAGCAGCCTCAACCCGGGACAGGCCTATGGCTACACCTTC
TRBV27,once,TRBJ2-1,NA,CASSSFYNEQFF,TGTGCCAGCAGTTCATTCTACAATGAGCAGTTCTTC
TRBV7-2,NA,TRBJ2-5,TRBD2,CASSFGAGGGKTQYF,TGTGCCAGCAGCTTTGGAGCGGGAGGAGGGAAGACCCAGTACTTC
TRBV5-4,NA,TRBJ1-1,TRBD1,CASSSWTGTNTEAFF,TGTGCCAGCAGCTCTTGGACAGGGACGAACACTGAAGCTTTCTTT
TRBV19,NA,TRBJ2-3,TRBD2,CAAGTSGGANTQYF,TGTGCAGCCGGGACTAGCGGGGGGGCCAATACGCAGTATTTT
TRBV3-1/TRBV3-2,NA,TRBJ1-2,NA,CASSQGGGEYGYTF,TGTGCCAGCAGCCAAGGGGGCGGAGAATATGGCTACACCTTC
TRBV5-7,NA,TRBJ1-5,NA,CASSLGGYQPPSNQPQHF,TGTGCCAGCAGCTTGGGAGGGTACCAGCCACCAAGCAATCAGCCCCAGCATTTT
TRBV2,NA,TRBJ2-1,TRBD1,CASSLGQGSYNEQFF,TGTGCCAGCAGTCTGGGACAGGGATCCTACAATGAGCAGTTCTTC
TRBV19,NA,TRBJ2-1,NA,CASSIGLAYNEQFF,TGTGCCAGTAGTATAGGGCTAGCTTACAATGAGCAGTTCTTC
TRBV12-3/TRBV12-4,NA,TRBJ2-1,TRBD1,CATRGQGDFEQFF,TGTGCCACCAGGGGACAGGGGGATTTTGAGCAGTTCTTC
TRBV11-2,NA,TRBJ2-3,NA,CASSFWTTDTQYF,TGTGCCAGCAGCTTCTGGACTACAGATACGCAGTATTTT
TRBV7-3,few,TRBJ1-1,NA,CASSLWGGSDTEAFF,TGTGCCAGCAGCTTATGGGGCGGGAGTGACACTGAAGCTTTCTTT
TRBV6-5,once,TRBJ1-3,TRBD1,CASSYGQGAAGNTIYF,TGTGCCAGCAGTTACGGTCAGGGGGCGGCTGGAAACACCATATATTTT
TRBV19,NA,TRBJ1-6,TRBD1,CASSPHPGQGIWNSPLHF,TGTGCCAGTAGTCCCCATCCGGGACAGGGGATTTGGAATTCACCCCTCCACTTT
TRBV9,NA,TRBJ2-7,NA,CASSAPGGRSYEQYF,TGTGCCAGCAGCGCCCCCGGGGGGCGGTCCTACGAGCAGTACTTC
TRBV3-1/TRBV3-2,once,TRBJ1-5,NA,CASKKGLLIYSNQPQHF,TGTGCCAGCAAAAAAGGACTGCTCATTTATAGCAATCAGCCCCAGCATTTT
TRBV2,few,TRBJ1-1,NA,CASTTRTGNTEAFF,TGTGCCAGCACCACTCGTACGGGGAACACTGAAGCTTTCTTT
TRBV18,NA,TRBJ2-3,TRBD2,CASSGDYLLTDTQYF,TGTGCCAGCTCCGGGGACTACTTGCTTACAGATACGCAGTATTTT
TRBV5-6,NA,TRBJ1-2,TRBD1,CASSPGQEYGYTF,TGTGCCAGCAGTCCGGGACAGGAATATGGCTACACCTTC
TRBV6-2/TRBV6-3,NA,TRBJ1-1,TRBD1,CASSYETRQGARGTEAFF,TGTGCCAGCAGTTACGAGACCCGACAGGGGGCGCGGGGGACTGAAGCTTTCTTT
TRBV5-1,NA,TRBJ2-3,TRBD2,CASNLAGSTDTQYF,TGCGCCAGCAACCTAGCGGGGAGCACAGATACGCAGTATTTT
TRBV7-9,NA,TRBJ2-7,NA,CASSPVLYEQYF,TGTGCCAGCAGCCCTGTCCTTTACGAGCAGTACTTC
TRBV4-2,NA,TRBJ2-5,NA,CASSRTMGLQETQYF,TGTGCCAGCAGCCGCACCATGGGACTCCAAGAGACCCAGTACTTC
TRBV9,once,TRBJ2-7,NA,CASSNLKGGDEQYF,TGTGCCAGCAGCAACCTAAAAGGAGGTGACGAGCAGTACTTC